A selection of T cell receptor beta chains follows, all from one sample in a study of blood T cell repertoires in COVID-19. Clones were read by immunoSEQ multiplex PCR, and TCRdb kept only the in-frame ones, dropping some. The sample lists almost 400,000 clones, around nine tenths seen once, with about 1.8% in the top ten. The source material was PBMCs or T cells enriched from blood (not recorded which). The source of these receptors is a woman aged 25 to 39 who had recovered from COVID-19. The CDR3 runs from the conserved cysteine through the conserved F or W. Fields, in order: D gene, clone size, J gene, V gene, CDR3 DNA, CDR3 protein. D genes are given only for firm matches. Clone size is given for some rows only: seen once, a few or many times, or a class if the clone is expanded.

D gene: .; clone size: .; J gene: TRBJ1-2; V gene: TRBV2; CDR3 DNA: TGTGCCAGCAGCGGGGGAACGGGGGGCTACACCTTC; CDR3 protein: CASSGGTGGYTF
D gene: TRBD1; clone size: .; J gene: TRBJ2-7; V gene: TRBV27; CDR3 DNA: TGTGCCAGCAGTAAAAGGACAGGGCGGGAGCAGTACTTC; CDR3 protein: CASSKRTGREQYF
D gene: .; clone size: .; J gene: TRBJ1-2; V gene: TRBV6-2/TRBV6-3; CDR3 DNA: TGTGCCAGCAGTTACTCGCTACAGGGTGATGGCTACACCTTC; CDR3 protein: CASSYSLQGDGYTF
D gene: .; clone size: .; J gene: TRBJ1-2; V gene: TRBV10-3; CDR3 DNA: TGTGCCATCAGTGACGGTAGGGGCCCACACTATGGCTACACCTTC; CDR3 protein: CAISDGRGPHYGYTF
D gene: .; clone size: .; J gene: TRBJ1-1; V gene: TRBV2; CDR3 DNA: TGTGCCAGCAAGGTTTCGGGGAACACTGAAGCTTTCTTT; CDR3 protein: CASKVSGNTEAFF
D gene: TRBD1; clone size: .; J gene: TRBJ1-1; V gene: TRBV5-1; CDR3 DNA: TGCGCCAGCAGCCCGGGAGGGACAGGGGTGAACACTGAAGCTTTCTTT; CDR3 protein: CASSPGGTGVNTEAFF
D gene: .; clone size: .; J gene: TRBJ2-4; V gene: TRBV19; CDR3 DNA: TGTGCCAGTAGTTCCGGTAGCGGCAACATTCAGTACTTC; CDR3 protein: CASSSGSGNIQYF
D gene: .; clone size: .; J gene: TRBJ1-2; V gene: TRBV18; CDR3 DNA: TGTGCCAGCTCACCACGGACAGAGAACTATGGCTACACCTTC; CDR3 protein: CASSPRTENYGYTF
D gene: .; clone size: few; J gene: TRBJ1-3; V gene: TRBV18; CDR3 DNA: TGTGCCAGCTCACCGAATAAAGGACAGGGAAACACCATATATTTT; CDR3 protein: CASSPNKGQGNTIYF
D gene: .; clone size: once; J gene: TRBJ1-4; V gene: TRBV7-3; CDR3 DNA: TGTGCCAGCCCTCTGAGGAATGAAAAACTGTTTTTT; CDR3 protein: CASPLRNEKLFF
D gene: .; clone size: .; J gene: TRBJ1-2; V gene: TRBV30; CDR3 DNA: TGTGCCTGGAATCCTCTCTATGGCTACACCTTC; CDR3 protein: CAWNPLYGYTF
D gene: TRBD2; clone size: .; J gene: TRBJ2-7; V gene: TRBV20-1; CDR3 DNA: TGCAGTGCTAGTCTTAGCGGGAGCTACGAGCAGTACTTC; CDR3 protein: CSASLSGSYEQYF
D gene: TRBD2; clone size: .; J gene: TRBJ2-1; V gene: TRBV7-9; CDR3 DNA: TGTGCCAGCAGCTTAATGGCTAGCGGGAGGTATTATGAGCAGTTCTTC; CDR3 protein: CASSLMASGRYYEQFF
D gene: .; clone size: .; J gene: TRBJ1-5; V gene: TRBV4-2; CDR3 DNA: TGTGCCAGCAGCCAATCGCCTTCCCTAAGCAATCAGCCCCAGCATTTT; CDR3 protein: CASSQSPSLSNQPQHF
D gene: TRBD2; clone size: .; J gene: TRBJ2-4; V gene: TRBV7-9; CDR3 DNA: TGTGCCAGCAGCTTACGCGGGAGCGGAGACATTCAGTACTTC; CDR3 protein: CASSLRGSGDIQYF
D gene: TRBD2; clone size: .; J gene: TRBJ2-7; V gene: TRBV7-3; CDR3 DNA: TGTGCCAGCAGCTTAAATCCCCGAGGTGTAGGACTAGCGGGAGGGCGCGAGCAGTACTTC; CDR3 protein: CASSLNPRGVGLAGGREQYF
D gene: TRBD1; clone size: .; J gene: TRBJ1-3; V gene: TRBV7-2; CDR3 DNA: TGTGCCAGCACTTGGGACAGGGTTTCTGGAAACACCATATATTTT; CDR3 protein: CASTWDRVSGNTIYF
D gene: .; clone size: .; J gene: TRBJ2-3; V gene: TRBV27; CDR3 DNA: TGTGCCAGCAGTTTTGCGGCCACAGATACGCAGTATTTT; CDR3 protein: CASSFAATDTQYF
D gene: TRBD1; clone size: .; J gene: TRBJ1-1; V gene: TRBV4-1; CDR3 DNA: TGCGCCAGCAGCCAAGGCGGACAGGGATTATCGACTGAAGCTTTCTTT; CDR3 protein: CASSQGGQGLSTEAFF
D gene: .; clone size: .; J gene: TRBJ1-5; V gene: TRBV3-1/TRBV3-2; CDR3 DNA: TGTGCCAGCAGTCGTGACAGAATGCAGCCCCAGCATTTT; CDR3 protein: CASSRDRMQPQHF
D gene: TRBD1; clone size: .; J gene: TRBJ1-2; V gene: TRBV7-9; CDR3 DNA: TGTGCCAGCAGCTATTTGACAGGGGGCTTGGATGGCTACACCTTC; CDR3 protein: CASSYLTGGLDGYTF
D gene: .; clone size: .; J gene: TRBJ1-1; V gene: TRBV19; CDR3 DNA: TGTGCCAGTAGTATAGTTGCAGGGGACGGTCTTGTGGACACTGAAGCTTTCTTT; CDR3 protein: CASSIVAGDGLVDTEAFF
D gene: .; clone size: .; J gene: TRBJ1-2; V gene: TRBV27; CDR3 DNA: TGTGCCAGCAGTTCCCGACAGGATGGCTACACCTTC; CDR3 protein: CASSSRQDGYTF
D gene: .; clone size: .; J gene: TRBJ2-2; V gene: TRBV19; CDR3 DNA: TGTGCCAGTAGTATTAATAATCCCACCGGGGAGCTGTTTTTT; CDR3 protein: CASSINNPTGELFF
D gene: .; clone size: .; J gene: TRBJ2-7; V gene: TRBV7-9; CDR3 DNA: TGTGCCAGCAGCGATGAGGGCTACGAGCAGTACTTC; CDR3 protein: CASSDEGYEQYF
D gene: .; clone size: once; J gene: TRBJ1-1; V gene: TRBV30; CDR3 DNA: TGTGCCTGGTTCAGGGGCACTGAAGCTTTCTTT; CDR3 protein: CAWFRGTEAFF
D gene: .; clone size: .; J gene: TRBJ2-2; V gene: TRBV4-1; CDR3 DNA: TGCGCCAGCAGCCGCCCGACAGGGAGGTGGTCTCACACCGGGGAGCTGTTTTTT; CDR3 protein: CASSRPTGRWSHTGELFF
D gene: TRBD1; clone size: .; J gene: TRBJ1-4; V gene: TRBV10-3; CDR3 DNA: TGTGCCATCAGTCAGGACAGGGGGCGCAATGAAAAACTGTTTTTT; CDR3 protein: CAISQDRGRNEKLFF
D gene: TRBD2; clone size: .; J gene: TRBJ2-7; V gene: TRBV28; CDR3 DNA: TGTGCCAGCAGGAGTAGCGGGAGACACCCTTACGAGCAGTACTTC; CDR3 protein: CASRSSGRHPYEQYF
D gene: TRBD1; clone size: .; J gene: TRBJ1-5; V gene: TRBV6-2/TRBV6-3; CDR3 DNA: TGTGCCAGCAGCGCATCACCGGGACAGGGATTTCAGCCCCAGCATTTT; CDR3 protein: CASSASPGQGFQPQHF
D gene: .; clone size: .; J gene: TRBJ1-5; V gene: TRBV6-5; CDR3 DNA: TGTGCCAGCAGACCGGGACACCAAAGCAATCAGCCCCAGCATTTT; CDR3 protein: CASRPGHQSNQPQHF
D gene: TRBD1; clone size: .; J gene: TRBJ2-2; V gene: TRBV24-1; CDR3 DNA: TGTGCCACCAGTGGCTCGCCGGGACAGGGGAGAGAGGAGCTGTTTTTT; CDR3 protein: CATSGSPGQGREELFF
D gene: .; clone size: .; J gene: TRBJ2-1; V gene: TRBV9; CDR3 DNA: TGTGCCAGCAGCGGGGGCGGGATGGGTAATAGCTACAATGAGCAGTTCTTC; CDR3 protein: CASSGGGMGNSYNEQFF
D gene: .; clone size: .; J gene: TRBJ1-4; V gene: TRBV28; CDR3 DNA: TGTGCCAGCAGTGCTCCGGGGGCAACTAATGAAAAACTGTTTTTT; CDR3 protein: CASSAPGATNEKLFF
D gene: .; clone size: .; J gene: TRBJ2-2; V gene: TRBV2; CDR3 DNA: TGTGCCAGCCAGTATGAATCAGGGAACACCGGGGAGCTGTTTTTT; CDR3 protein: CASQYESGNTGELFF
D gene: TRBD1; clone size: .; J gene: TRBJ1-1; V gene: TRBV9; CDR3 DNA: TGTGCCAGCAGCGCCGGGACAGGATCAACTGAAGCTTTCTTT; CDR3 protein: CASSAGTGSTEAFF
D gene: .; clone size: .; J gene: TRBJ1-3; V gene: TRBV28; CDR3 DNA: TGTGCCAGCAGCCTGGGAGGGGGCTCTGGAAACACCATATATTTT; CDR3 protein: CASSLGGGSGNTIYF
D gene: .; clone size: once; J gene: TRBJ2-3; V gene: TRBV4-1; CDR3 DNA: TGCGCCAGCAGCCGCCCGACGGACTACACAGATACGCAGTATTTT; CDR3 protein: CASSRPTDYTDTQYF